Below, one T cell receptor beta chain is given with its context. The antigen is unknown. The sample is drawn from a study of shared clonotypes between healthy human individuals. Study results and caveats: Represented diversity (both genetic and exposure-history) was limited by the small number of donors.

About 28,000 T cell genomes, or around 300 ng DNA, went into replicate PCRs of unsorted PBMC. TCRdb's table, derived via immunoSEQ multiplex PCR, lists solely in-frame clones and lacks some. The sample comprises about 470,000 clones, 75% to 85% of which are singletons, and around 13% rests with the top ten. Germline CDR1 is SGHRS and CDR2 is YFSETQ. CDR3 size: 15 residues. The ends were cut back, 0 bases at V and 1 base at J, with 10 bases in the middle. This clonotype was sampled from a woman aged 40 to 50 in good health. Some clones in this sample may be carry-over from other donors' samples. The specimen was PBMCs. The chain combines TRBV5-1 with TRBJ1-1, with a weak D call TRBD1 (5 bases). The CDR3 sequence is CASSLAGTENTEAFF. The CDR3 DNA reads TGCGCCAGCAGCTTGGCCGGGACCGAGAACACTGAAGCTTTCTTT. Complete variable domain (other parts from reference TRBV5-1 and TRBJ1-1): KAGVTQTPRYLIKTRGQQVTLSCSPISGHRSVSWYQQTPGQGLQFLFEYFSETQRNKGNFPGRFSGRQFSNSRSEMNVSTLELGDSALYLCASSLAGTENTEAFFGQGTRLTVV.